A single sample gave rise to the 22 T cell receptor beta chains below, sequenced in a study of blood T cell repertoires in COVID-19. This table comes from immunoSEQ multiplex PCR, and its TCRdb copy is limited to in-frame clones, with some not included. The sample has 250,000 to 300,000 clones, about 81% seen once. The sequencing input was PBMCs or T cells enriched from blood (not recorded which). The receptors shown here come from a man aged 30 to 45 with acute COVID-19.

The gene calls are TRBV4-3 and TRBJ2-1; TRBD2 matches 7 bases. V lost 3 bases and J lost 7; bases outside the gene matches: 12. The CDR3 sequence is 16 residues long. Looked up from germline, CDR1 is LGHNA and CDR2 is YSLEER. The DNA for the CDR3 is TGCGCCAGCAGCCACAACCGAGGAGCGGGATGGAATGAGCAGTTCTTC. Protein sequence: CASSHNRGAGWNEQFF.

The rearrangement joins TRBV19 to TRBJ2-1; weak D call: TRBD2 (6 bases). Germline assignment: CDR1 LNHDA and CDR2 SQIVND (reference sequence). Trimming removed 5 bases at V and 10 bases at J, with 21 bases between. CDR3 length equals 15 residues. CDR3 coding DNA: TGTGCCAGTAGTCCGCCCGGGACTTGGGGGTCAGAGCAGTTCTTC. This sequence encodes CASSPPGTWGSEQFF. The full variable domain, its missing parts supplied by reference TRBV19 and TRBJ2-1, is DGGITQSPKYLFRKEGQNVTLSCEQNLNHDAMYWYRQDPGQGLRLIYYSQIVNDFQKGDIAEGYSVSREKKESFPLTVTSAQKNPTAFYLCASSPPGTWGSEQFFGPGTRLTVL.

The gene calls are TRBV18 and TRBJ2-1; 12 positions agree with TRBD2. The V segment lost 6 bases and the J segment 6 bases; nucleotides outside the gene matches: 6. Germline CDR1 and CDR2: KGHSH and LQKENI. The CDR3 length is 15 residues. The CDR3 spells CASSPSSGGGNEQFF. DNA for the CDR3: TGTGCCAGCTCCCCCTCTAGCGGGGGGGGCAATGAGCAGTTCTTC.

The rearrangement links TRBV19 to TRBJ1-5; TRBD1 matches 9 bases. Losses at the gene ends were 4 bases for V and 7 bases for J; bases not matched to a gene: 5. Germline V gives CDR1 LNHDA, CDR2 SQIVND (reference sequence). The length of the CDR3 is 14 residues. The CDR3 DNA reads TGTGCCAGTAGTACACGGGACAGGGAACAGCCCCAGCATTTT. As protein: CASSTRDREQPQHF.

This clone has just one count. This chain connects TRBV5-6 to TRBJ2-1, with TRBD2 matching 7 bases. Germline V CDR1 and CDR2: SGHDT, YYEEEE. This CDR3 comprises 16 residues. Trimming removed 0 bases from V and 0 bases from J; junction bases left unmatched: 3. The CDR3 region is CASSLAGGSSYNEQFF. The DNA of the CDR3 is TGTGCCAGCAGCTTGGCGGGCGGGAGCTCCTACAATGAGCAGTTCTTC. The entire variable domain, with the rest obtained from reference TRBV5-6 and TRBJ2-1, is as follows: DAGVTQSPTHLIKTRGQQVTLRCSPKSGHDTVSWYQQALGQGPQFIFQYYEEEERQRGNFPDRFSGHQFPNYSSELNVNALLLGDSALYLCASSLAGGSSYNEQFFGPGTRLTVL.

The genes are TRBV18 and TRBJ1-2; TRBD1 aligns across 7 bases. The germline V gene encodes CDR1 KGHSH and CDR2 LQKENI. The length of the CDR3 is 16 residues. The J segment lost 4 bases and the V segment lost 3 bases, leaving 11 bases of the junction unmatched. The CDR3 DNA reads as TGTGCCAGCTCACCCCGGGACAGCCGAATCGGCTATGGCTACACCTTC. It encodes CASSPRDSRIGYGYTF.

The V and J genes are TRBV19 and TRBJ1-1; 8 bases are shared with TRBD1. CDR1 and CDR2 from the germline V gene are LNHDA and SQIVND (reference sequence). The J segment lost 6 bases and the V segment lost 3 bases, leaving 9 bases of the junction unmatched. The CDR3 runs to 15 residues. The chain's CDR3 is CASSIRNRGGPEAFF. CDR3 sequence (DNA): TGTGCCAGTAGTATTCGAAACAGGGGGGGCCCTGAAGCTTTCTTT.

The rearrangement joins TRBV6-2 or TRBV6-3 to TRBJ1-1; 8 bases line up with TRBD1. V was pared by 5 bases and J by 10 bases, with 9 bases of the junction left unmatched. The CDR3 covers 13 residues. CDR1 is MNHEY, CDR2 SVGEGT, per germline. This CDR3 reads CASSTGQGRRAFF. CDR3 sequence (DNA): TGTGCCAGCAGTACCGGACAGGGTAGAAGAGCTTTCTTT.

This chain connects TRBV10-3 to TRBJ1-2; TRBD1 matches 11 bases. The V gene's germline CDR1 is ENHRY and CDR2 SYGVKD. The trim removed 10 bases at V and 4 bases at J, leaving 5 bases unmatched. There are 13 residues in the CDR3. CDR3 in amino acids: CATHGTGGYGYTF. CDR3 in DNA: TGTGCCACACACGGGACAGGGGGCTATGGCTACACCTTC.

The chain employs TRBV15 and TRBJ2-7, with a possible D match to TRBD1 (8 bases). Germline loops: CDR1 LNHNV, CDR2 YYDKDF (reference sequence). V dropped 1 base and J dropped 5 bases, with 15 bases sitting between them. This CDR3 has 15 residues. CDR3 sequence: CATSRAGQGGDEQYV. CDR3 DNA: TGTGCCACCAGCAGAGCAGGACAGGGAGGGGACGAGCAGTACGTC.

This clone was recorded once. The chain employs TRBV29-1 and TRBJ2-3; 7 bases map to TRBD2. J lost 0 bases, V lost 7 bases, and 10 bases had no gene match. The CDR3 is 15 amino acids. CDR1 SQVTM and CDR2 ANQGSEA come from the germline V gene. CDR3 sequence reads: CSATVGRGSTDTQYF. The CDR3, as DNA: TGCAGCGCCACCGTGGGGCGGGGGAGCACAGATACGCAGTATTTT.

This clone was seen ten or more times. The CDR3 sequence: CATSEEGTGRAETQYF. In nucleotides, the CDR3 is TGTGCCACCAGTGAGGAAGGGACAGGGAGGGCAGAGACCCAGTACTTC. The chain joins TRBV24-1 to TRBJ2-5, with 9 bases that match TRBD1. CDR3 size: 16 residues. The J segment lost 4 bases and the V segment lost 4 bases, leaving 9 bases of the junction unmatched. CDR1 and CDR2 from the germline V gene are KGHDR and SFDVKD.

V and J are TRBV7-2 and TRBJ2-1; TRBD1 matches at 9 bases. The ends lost 1 base at V and 12 bases at J; junction bases unmatched: 10. CDR1 and CDR2 from the germline V gene are SGHTA and FQGNSA. The CDR3 spans 15 residues. CDR3 in amino acids: CASSLGTGASLGQFF. The CDR3 DNA is TGTGCCAGCAGCTTAGGGACAGGGGCAAGTCTCGGGCAGTTCTTC.

This sequence joins TRBV5-1 and TRBJ1-2; D is uncertain. The CDR3 runs to 14 residues. The germline V and J ends were trimmed by 0 bases and 5 bases, with 11 bases remaining between them. From germline, CDR1 is SGHRS and CDR2 YFSETQ. Here the CDR3 DNA reads TGCGCCAGCAGCTTGGAAACAGCCAGGTATGGCTACACCTTC. The encoded protein is CASSLETARYGYTF.

In this sample, this clone turned up a few times. This sequence joins TRBV5-5 and TRBJ1-4; TRBD1 might be the D (6 bases). The germline CDR1 and CDR2 sequences are SGHKS and YYEKEE (reference sequence). This CDR3 spans 16 amino acids. The V gene lost 4 bases and the J gene lost 4 bases, with 17 bases spanning the gap. In DNA form, the CDR3 reads TGTGCCAGCAGCCCCCCGGGGGGGCAACGTAATGAAAAACTGTTTTTT. Translating it yields CASSPPGGQRNEKLFF. The variable domain in full, with the rest retrieved from reference TRBV5-5 and TRBJ1-4, is DAGVTQSPTHLIKTRGQQVTLRCSPISGHKSVSWYQQVLGQGPQFIFQYYEKEERGRGNFPDRFSARQFPNYSSELNVNALLLGDSALYLCASSPPGGQRNEKLFFGSGTQLSVL.

The V gene is TRBV6-2 or TRBV6-3, the J gene TRBJ2-7; 11 bases line up with TRBD2. The CDR3 totals 15 residues. The J segment lost 3 bases and the V segment lost 5 bases, leaving 6 bases of the junction unmatched. The germline CDR1 and CDR2 sequences are MNHEY and SVGEGT. CDR3 loop: CASSPLAGEFYEQYV. DNA for the CDR3: TGTGCCAGCAGTCCACTAGCGGGAGAATTCTACGAGCAGTACGTC.

The J gene is TRBJ1-5, the V gene TRBV28; 11 nucleotides align to TRBD1. V gave up 6 bases and J gave up 4 bases; unmatched junction bases: 8. In germline, CDR1 is MDHEN, CDR2 SYDVKM. This CDR3 comprises 16 residues. The DNA for the CDR3 is TGTGCCAGCAGAGTAGGGACAGGGGGTAAGAATCAGCCCCAGCATTTT. Amino acids: CASRVGTGGKNQPQHF.

The chain couples TRBV18 to TRBJ2-3; 8 bases are shared with TRBD1. J gave up 2 bases and V 6 bases, and 4 bases lay outside the gene matches. Germline V CDR1 and CDR2: KGHSH, LQKENI. The CDR3 consists of 14 residues. The CDR3 nucleotides are TGTGCCAGCTCGCCGACAGGGGCCACAGATACGCAGTATTTT. Translated, it gives CASSPTGATDTQYF.

Only one count was recorded for this clone. This rearrangement joins TRBV18 to TRBJ1-3; 7 bases match TRBD1. Germline V gene sequence: CDR1 KGHSH, CDR2 LQKENI. V gave up 6 bases and J gave up 0 bases; unmatched junction bases: 8. There are 16 residues in the CDR3. The CDR3 is CASSYKQGNSGNTIYF. The CDR3, as DNA: TGTGCCAGCTCGTACAAACAGGGGAACTCTGGAAACACCATATATTTT.

The J gene is TRBJ2-2, the V gene TRBV19; a weak D match, TRBD1 (5 bases). In germline, CDR1 is LNHDA, CDR2 SQIVND (reference sequence). This CDR3 is 15 amino acids long. Trimming left V 1 base short and J 7 bases short, with 13 bases between. As DNA, the CDR3 is TGTGCCAGTAGTATAGCCCGGTGGGGCGGCGGGGAGCTGTTTTTT. Translating gives CASSIARWGGGELFF.

The chain is built from TRBV29-1 and TRBJ2-1; TRBD2 matches at 8 bases. The CDR3 loop spans 13 amino acids. The junction had 10 bases not matched to a gene; V was cut back by 6 bases and J by 9 bases. The germline V gene has CDR1 SQVTM and CDR2 ANQGSEA. CDR3 amino acids: CSVQNQREFEQFF. The CDR3, as DNA: TGCAGCGTCCAGAACCAGCGGGAGTTTGAGCAGTTCTTC.

This clone was picked up one time. This chain uses TRBV4-2 with TRBJ1-2; perhaps TRBD1 as D (5 bases). Germline CDR1 LGHNA, CDR2 YNFKEQ. The CDR3 loop spans 15 amino acids. V was clipped by 4 bases and J by 8 bases, with 20 bases between them. The chain's CDR3 is CASSLEIPNSGGYTF. CDR3 nucleotides: TGTGCCAGCAGCCTTGAGATCCCAAACTCAGGGGGCTACACCTTC.